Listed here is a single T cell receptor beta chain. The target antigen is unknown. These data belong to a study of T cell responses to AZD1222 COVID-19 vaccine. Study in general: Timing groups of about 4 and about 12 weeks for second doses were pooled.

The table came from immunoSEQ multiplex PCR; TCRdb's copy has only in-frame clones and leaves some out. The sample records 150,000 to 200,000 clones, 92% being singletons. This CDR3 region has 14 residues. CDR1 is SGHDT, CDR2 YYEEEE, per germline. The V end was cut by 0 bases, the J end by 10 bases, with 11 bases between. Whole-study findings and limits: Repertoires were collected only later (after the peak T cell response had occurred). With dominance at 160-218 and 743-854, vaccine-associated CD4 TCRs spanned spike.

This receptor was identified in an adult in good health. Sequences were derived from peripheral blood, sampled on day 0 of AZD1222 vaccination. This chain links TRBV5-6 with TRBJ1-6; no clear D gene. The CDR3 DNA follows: TGTGCCAGCAGCTTGGTGGTGGAAAACTCACCCCTCCACTTT. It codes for CASSLVVENSPLHF.